Each of the 14 T cell receptor beta chains below was sequenced from the same sample in a study of cytomegalovirus exposure and HLA in healthy donors. The PCR contained 60 Vbeta and 13 Jbeta primers. Using immunoSEQ multiplex PCR, the repertoire was profiled, and TCRdb retains in-frame clones only, with some absent. The data show roughly 200,000 clones, about 80% seen once. Sequencing input: PBMCs. Every receptor here comes from a man aged 40-49 years in good health and CMV-seropositive.

The chain couples TRBV5-6 to TRBJ2-5, with 8 bases fitting TRBD1. Per germline, CDR1 SGHDT and CDR2 YYEEEE. Trimming removed 2 bases from V and 5 bases from J; junction bases left unmatched: 8. The CDR3 is 15 residues long. CDR3 sequence reads: CASSFLGQGRETQYF. CDR3 sequence (DNA): TGTGCCAGCAGCTTTCTTGGACAGGGTCGCGAGACCCAGTACTTC.

CDR3 loop: CASSRDRATDTQYF. The CDR3 nucleotides are TGTGCCAGCAGCCGGGACAGGGCGACAGATACGCAGTATTTT. The chain combines TRBV2 with TRBJ2-3; TRBD1 matches 9 bases. The V and J ends lost 6 bases and 3 bases, in that order; junction bases with no gene match: 4. Germline CDR1 is SNHLY and CDR2 is FYNNEI. The CDR3 spans 14 residues.

This clone was counted a few times. The V call is TRBV25-1, the J call TRBJ1-5, with TRBD1 matching over 8 bases. This CDR3 has 14 residues. Germline V gene data show CDR1 as MGHDK and CDR2 as SYGVNS. V shed 6 bases, J shed 7 bases, and the junction held 8 bases outside the gene matches. CDR3 DNA sequence: TGTGCCAGCAGCCAGACAGGGGTGGGACAGCCCCAGCATTTT. Its translation is CASSQTGVGQPQHF.

This clone was picked up one time. V and J are TRBV15 and TRBJ2-1; maybe TRBD2 (6 bases). The CDR3 totals 17 residues. Germline CDR1 and CDR2: LNHNV and YYDKDF (reference sequence). Trimming left V 2 bases short and J 7 bases short, with 21 bases between. CDR3 protein: CATSRSSLVGAGNEQFF. The CDR3 nucleotides are TGTGCCACCAGCAGATCCTCATTGGTTGGGGCGGGGAATGAGCAGTTCTTC.

The J gene is TRBJ2-7, the V gene TRBV30, with 11 bases matching TRBD2. This CDR3 comprises 16 residues. Trimming took 0 bases from V and 1 from J; bases not matched to a gene: 5. The V gene's germline CDR1 is GTSNPN and CDR2 SVGIG (reference sequence). The CDR3 nucleotides are TGTGCCTGGAGTGTTTTCGGGACTAGCGGATCCTACGAGCAGTACTTC. Translated: CAWSVFGTSGSYEQYF.

This clone occurred once. The V and J genes are TRBV9 and TRBJ1-5, with 7 bases lining up with TRBD1. Losses at the gene ends were 0 bases for V and 5 bases for J; bases not matched to a gene: 5. Germline V gives CDR1 SGDLS, CDR2 YYNGEE. The CDR3 totals 15 residues. The CDR3 region has the DNA TGTGCCAGCAGCGTAGGAGGGGGCGAAGATCAGCCCCAGCATTTT. Amino acids: CASSVGGGEDQPQHF.

This chain joins TRBV29-1 and TRBJ2-7; 7 nucleotides agree with TRBD1. With 4 bases clipped from V and 1 base from J, the junction kept 10 bases outside the gene matches. Germline V lookup: CDR1 SQVTM, CDR2 ANQGSEA. The length of the CDR3 is 15 residues. CDR3 nucleotides: TGCAGCGTTGTAGAGGGACAGAGAGTTTCCTACGAGCAGTACTTC. Its protein product is CSVVEGQRVSYEQYF.

The V and J genes are TRBV29-1 and TRBJ2-1; the match to TRBD2 covers 10 bases. This CDR3 spans 14 amino acids. The ends lost 7 bases at V and 5 bases at J; junction bases unmatched: 8. Germline V gene lookup returns CDR1 SQVTM and CDR2 ANQGSEA. In nucleotides, the CDR3 is TGCAGCGCAATAAGGACTAGCGGAAACAATGAGCAGTTCTTC. Translated: CSAIRTSGNNEQFF.

The V call is TRBV27, the J call TRBJ1-4; tentative D call: TRBD1 (6 bases). The CDR3 is 14 residues long. Looked up from germline, CDR1 is MNHEY and CDR2 is SMNVEV (reference sequence). The V gene lost 3 bases and the J gene lost 6 bases, with 11 bases spanning the gap. CDR3 sequence: CASSFVGADEKLFF. Here the CDR3 DNA reads TGTGCCAGCAGTTTTGTGGGGGCGGATGAAAAACTGTTTTTT.

The chain links TRBV18 to TRBJ2-5; D not resolved. Trimming left V 2 bases short and J 1 base short, with 5 bases between. CDR1 KGHSH and CDR2 LQKENI come from the germline V gene. The CDR3 extends over 13 amino acids. DNA for the CDR3: TGTGCCAGCTCACCATGGGCCCAAGAGACCCAGTACTTC. Amino acids: CASSPWAQETQYF.

This clone was counted once. The V and J genes are TRBV6-6 and TRBJ2-2, with 8 bases aligning to TRBD1. This CDR3 has 15 residues. Germline-derived CDR1 and CDR2 are MNHNY and SVGAGI (reference sequence). The V and J ends lost 2 bases and 1 base, in that order; junction bases with no gene match: 0. DNA of the CDR3: TGTGCCAGCAGTTACGGGACAGGGAACACCGGGGAGCTGTTTTTT. As protein: CASSYGTGNTGELFF.

This clone came up a few times. The chain links TRBV9 to TRBJ2-1; 9 bases fit TRBD2. This CDR3 region has 12 residues. Germline CDR1 SGDLS, CDR2 YYNGEE. The junction had 2 bases not matched to a gene; V was cut back by 3 bases and J by 10 bases. As DNA, the CDR3 is TGTGCCAGCAGCGCCGGACTAGCGGAGCAGTTCTTC. It encodes CASSAGLAEQFF.

The V call is TRBV10-3, the J call TRBJ2-7; 8 bases are a match to TRBD2. Looked up from germline, CDR1 is ENHRY and CDR2 is SYGVKD. This CDR3 spans 15 amino acids. J lost 3 bases, V lost 6 bases, and 10 bases had no gene match. The CDR3 region has the DNA TGTGCCATCAGAGACAGCGGGGGCAGGGGCTACGAGCAGTACTTC. Its protein is CAIRDSGGRGYEQYF.

The rearrangement joins TRBV2 to TRBJ2-1, with TRBD2 matching 10 bases. The CDR3 consists of 16 residues. Germline CDR1 is SNHLY and CDR2 is FYNNEI. Trimming took 7 bases from V and 1 from J; bases not matched to a gene: 7. CDR3 nucleotides: TGTGCCAGCACCTCTCTAGCGGGGGCGTCCTACAATGAGCAGTTCTTC. Translation: CASTSLAGASYNEQFF.